This T cell receptor beta chain appears in the sequencing data of a study of identical twins. From the 5' RACE reads, TCRdb called clonotypes with MiXCR, one entry per CDR3 protein. The table includes 1.5 million to 2 million distinct CDR3 sequences, around a third detected once. The CDR3 sequence is 14 residues long. Germline assignment: CDR1 SNHLY and CDR2 FYNNEI. V lost 6 bases to trimming and J lost 5 bases, with 16 bases between them. The chain is built from TRBV2 and TRBJ1-1; unclear D gene. Sequenced sample: cord blood. The clonotype comes from a newborn girl in good health. The CDR3 DNA is TGTGCCAGCAGCTCAAGGACTGATTTAACTGAAGCTTTCTTT. This encodes CASSSRTDLTEAFF.